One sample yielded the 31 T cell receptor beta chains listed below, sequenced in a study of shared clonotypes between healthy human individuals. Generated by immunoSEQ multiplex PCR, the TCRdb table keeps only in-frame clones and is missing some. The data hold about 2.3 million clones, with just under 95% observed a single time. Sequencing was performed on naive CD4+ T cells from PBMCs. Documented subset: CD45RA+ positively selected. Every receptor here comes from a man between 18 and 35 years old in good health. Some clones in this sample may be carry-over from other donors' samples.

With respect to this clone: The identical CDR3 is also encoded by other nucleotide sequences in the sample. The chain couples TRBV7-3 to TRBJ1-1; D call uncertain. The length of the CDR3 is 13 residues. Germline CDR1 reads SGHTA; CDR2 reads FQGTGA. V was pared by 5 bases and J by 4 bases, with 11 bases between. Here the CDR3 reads CASSPGGATEAFF. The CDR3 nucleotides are TGTGCCAGCAGCCCCGGTGGTGCCACTGAAGCTTTCTTT.

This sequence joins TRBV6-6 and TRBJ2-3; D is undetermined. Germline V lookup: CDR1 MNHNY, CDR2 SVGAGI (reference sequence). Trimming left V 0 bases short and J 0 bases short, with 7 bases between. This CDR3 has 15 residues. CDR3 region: CASSYSRLSTDTQYF. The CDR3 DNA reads TGTGCCAGCAGTTACTCGCGGCTTAGCACAGATACGCAGTATTTT.

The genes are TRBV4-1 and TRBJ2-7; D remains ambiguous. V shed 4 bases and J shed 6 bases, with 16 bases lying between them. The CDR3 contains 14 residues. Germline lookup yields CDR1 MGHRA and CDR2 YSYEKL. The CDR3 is CASSPLSVPPEQYF. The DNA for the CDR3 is TGCGCCAGCAGCCCATTGTCTGTTCCCCCCGAGCAGTACTTC.

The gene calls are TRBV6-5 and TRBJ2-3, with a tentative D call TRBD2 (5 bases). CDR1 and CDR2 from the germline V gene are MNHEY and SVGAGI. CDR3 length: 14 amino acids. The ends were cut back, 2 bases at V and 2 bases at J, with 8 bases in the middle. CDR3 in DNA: TGTGCCAGCAGTTACGTGGGAGCCACAGATACGCAGTATTTT. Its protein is CASSYVGATDTQYF.

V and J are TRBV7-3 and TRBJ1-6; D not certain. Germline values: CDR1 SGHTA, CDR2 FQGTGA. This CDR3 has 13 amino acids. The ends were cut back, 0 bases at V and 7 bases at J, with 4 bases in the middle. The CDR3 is CASSLTDNSPLHF. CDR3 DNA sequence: TGTGCCAGCAGCTTAACGGACAATTCACCCCTCCACTTT.

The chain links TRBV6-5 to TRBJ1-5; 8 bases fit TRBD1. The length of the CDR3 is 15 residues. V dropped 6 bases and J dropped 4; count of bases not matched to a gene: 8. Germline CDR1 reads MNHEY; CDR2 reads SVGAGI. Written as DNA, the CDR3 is TGTGCCAGCAGCCGACAGGGGCCCACTAATCAGCCCCAGCATTTT. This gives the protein CASSRQGPTNQPQHF.

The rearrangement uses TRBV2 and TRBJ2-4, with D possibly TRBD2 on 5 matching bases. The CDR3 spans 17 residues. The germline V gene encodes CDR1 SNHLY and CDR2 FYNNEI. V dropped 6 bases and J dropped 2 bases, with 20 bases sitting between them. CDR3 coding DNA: TGTGCCAGCAGCCAAGGGCCAGCCCGAGGGTCCAAAAACATTCAGTACTTC. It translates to CASSQGPARGSKNIQYF.

The CDR3 loop reads CASSLTSGSLYEQYF. CDR3 nucleotides: TGTGCCAGCAGCTTGACTAGCGGATCGCTTTACGAGCAGTACTTC. V gene TRBV11-1 combines with J gene TRBJ2-7, with TRBD2 matching 9 bases. Losses at the gene ends were 3 bases for V and 4 bases for J; bases not matched to a gene: 7. The CDR3 totals 15 residues. CDR1 is SGHAT, CDR2 FQDESV, per germline (reference sequence).

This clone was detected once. CDR3 residues: CASSPNPGSNQPQHF. CDR3 sequence (DNA): TGTGCCAGCAGCCCCAATCCCGGGAGCAATCAGCCCCAGCATTTT. This chain connects TRBV28 to TRBJ1-5; D is unresolved. The germline V gene has CDR1 MDHEN and CDR2 SYDVKM. The CDR3 covers 15 residues. The ends were cut back, 6 bases at V and 1 base at J, with 13 bases in the middle.

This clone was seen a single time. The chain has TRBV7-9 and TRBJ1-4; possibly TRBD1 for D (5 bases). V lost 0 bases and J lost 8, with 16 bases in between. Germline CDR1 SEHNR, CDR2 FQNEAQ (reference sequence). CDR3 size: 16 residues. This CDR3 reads CASSLAGTAGREKLFF. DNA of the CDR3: TGTGCCAGCAGCTTAGCCGGGACCGCCGGGAGGGAAAAACTGTTTTTT.

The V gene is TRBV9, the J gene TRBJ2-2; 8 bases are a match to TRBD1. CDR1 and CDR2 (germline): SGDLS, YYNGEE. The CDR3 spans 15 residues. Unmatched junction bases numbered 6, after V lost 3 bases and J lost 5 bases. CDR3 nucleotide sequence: TGTGCCAGCAGCGATCGGACAGGGAGGACCGGGGAGCTGTTTTTT. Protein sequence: CASSDRTGRTGELFF. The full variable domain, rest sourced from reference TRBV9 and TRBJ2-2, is DSGVTQTPKHLITATGQRVTLRCSPRSGDLSVYWYQQSLDQGLQFLIQYYNGEERAKGNILERFSAQQFPDLHSELNLSSLELGDSALYFCASSDRTGRTGELFFGEGSRLTVL.

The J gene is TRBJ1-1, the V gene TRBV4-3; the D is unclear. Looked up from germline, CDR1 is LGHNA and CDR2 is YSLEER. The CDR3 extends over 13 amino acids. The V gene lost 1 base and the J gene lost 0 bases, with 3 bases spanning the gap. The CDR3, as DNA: TGCGCCAGCAGCCAAGCGGTGAACACTGAAGCTTTCTTT. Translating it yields CASSQAVNTEAFF.

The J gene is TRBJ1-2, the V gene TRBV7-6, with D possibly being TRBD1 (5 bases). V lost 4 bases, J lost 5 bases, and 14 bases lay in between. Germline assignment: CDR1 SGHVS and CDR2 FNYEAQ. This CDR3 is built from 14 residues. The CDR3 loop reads CASSSQGYGYGYTF. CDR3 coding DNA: TGTGCCAGCAGCTCCCAGGGTTATGGGTATGGCTACACCTTC.

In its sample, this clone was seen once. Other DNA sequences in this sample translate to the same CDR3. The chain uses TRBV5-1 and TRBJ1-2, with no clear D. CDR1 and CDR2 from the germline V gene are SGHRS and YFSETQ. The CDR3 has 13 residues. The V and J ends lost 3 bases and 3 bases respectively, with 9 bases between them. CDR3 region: CASSSSGDYGYTF. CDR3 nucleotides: TGCGCCAGCAGCTCCTCCGGGGACTATGGCTACACCTTC.

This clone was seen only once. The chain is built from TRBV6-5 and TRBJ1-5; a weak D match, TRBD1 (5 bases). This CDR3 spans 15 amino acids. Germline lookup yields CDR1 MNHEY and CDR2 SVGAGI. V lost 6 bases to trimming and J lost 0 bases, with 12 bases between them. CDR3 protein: CASREGGDSNQPQHF. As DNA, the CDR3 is TGTGCCAGCAGAGAGGGAGGGGATAGCAATCAGCCCCAGCATTTT.

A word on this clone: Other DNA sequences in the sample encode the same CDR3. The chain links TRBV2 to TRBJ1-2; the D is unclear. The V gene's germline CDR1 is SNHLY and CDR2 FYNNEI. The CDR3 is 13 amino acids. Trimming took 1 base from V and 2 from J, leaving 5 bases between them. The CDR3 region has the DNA TGTGCCAGCAGTGAAGGCCGCAACTATGGCTACACCTTC. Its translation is CASSEGRNYGYTF. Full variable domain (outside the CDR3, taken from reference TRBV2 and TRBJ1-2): EPEVTQTPSHQVTQMGQEVILRCVPISNHLYFYWYRQILGQKVEFLVSFYNNEISEKSEIFDDQFSVERPDGSNFTLKIRSTKLEDSAMYFCASSEGRNYGYTFGSGTRLTVV.

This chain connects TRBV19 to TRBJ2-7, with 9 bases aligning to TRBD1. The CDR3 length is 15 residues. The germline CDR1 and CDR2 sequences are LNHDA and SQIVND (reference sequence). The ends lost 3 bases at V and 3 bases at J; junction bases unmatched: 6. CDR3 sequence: CASSIGTGMIYEQYF. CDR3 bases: TGTGCCAGTAGTATTGGGACAGGGATGATCTACGAGCAGTACTTC.

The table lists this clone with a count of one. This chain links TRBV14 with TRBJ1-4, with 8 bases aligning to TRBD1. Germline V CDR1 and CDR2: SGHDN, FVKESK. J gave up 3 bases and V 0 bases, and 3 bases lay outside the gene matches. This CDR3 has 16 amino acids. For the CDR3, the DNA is TGTGCCAGCAGCCAAGATCGACAGGGGTCTAATGAAAAACTGTTTTTT. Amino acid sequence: CASSQDRQGSNEKLFF.

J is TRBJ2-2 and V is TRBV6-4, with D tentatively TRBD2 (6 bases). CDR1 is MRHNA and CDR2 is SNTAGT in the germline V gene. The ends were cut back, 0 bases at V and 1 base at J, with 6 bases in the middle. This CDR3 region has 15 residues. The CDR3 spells CASSDSGGNTGELFF. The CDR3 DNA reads TGTGCCAGCAGTGACTCGGGGGGGAACACCGGGGAGCTGTTTTTT.

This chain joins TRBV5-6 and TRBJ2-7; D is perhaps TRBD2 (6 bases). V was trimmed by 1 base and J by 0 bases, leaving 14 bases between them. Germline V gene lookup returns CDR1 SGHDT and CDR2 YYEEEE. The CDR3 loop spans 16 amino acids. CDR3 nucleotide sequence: TGTGCCAGCAGCTTGCCTGGCGGGGCCGTCTCCTACGAGCAGTACTTC. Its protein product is CASSLPGGAVSYEQYF. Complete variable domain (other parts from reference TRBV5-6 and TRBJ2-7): DAGVTQSPTHLIKTRGQQVTLRCSPKSGHDTVSWYQQALGQGPQFIFQYYEEEERQRGNFPDRFSGHQFPNYSSELNVNALLLGDSALYLCASSLPGGAVSYEQYFGPGTRLTVT.

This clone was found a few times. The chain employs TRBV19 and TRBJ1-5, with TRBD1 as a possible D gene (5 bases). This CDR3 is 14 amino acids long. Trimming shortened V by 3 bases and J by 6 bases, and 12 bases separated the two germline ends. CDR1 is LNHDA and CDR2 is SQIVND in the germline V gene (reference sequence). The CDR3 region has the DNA TGTGCCAGTAGTATCGGCGCCCAGGGTCAGCCCCAGCATTTT. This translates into CASSIGAQGQPQHF.

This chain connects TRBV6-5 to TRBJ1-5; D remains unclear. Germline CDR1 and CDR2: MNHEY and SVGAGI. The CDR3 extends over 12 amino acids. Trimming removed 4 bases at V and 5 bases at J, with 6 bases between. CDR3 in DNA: TGTGCCAGCAGTTTGAGTCATCAGCCCCAGCATTTT. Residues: CASSLSHQPQHF.

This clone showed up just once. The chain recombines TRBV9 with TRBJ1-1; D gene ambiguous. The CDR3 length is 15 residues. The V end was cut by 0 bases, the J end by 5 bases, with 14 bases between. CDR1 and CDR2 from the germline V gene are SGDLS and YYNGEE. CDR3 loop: CASSVDEGRRTEAFF. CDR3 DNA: TGTGCCAGCAGCGTAGATGAAGGCCGGAGGACTGAAGCTTTCTTT.

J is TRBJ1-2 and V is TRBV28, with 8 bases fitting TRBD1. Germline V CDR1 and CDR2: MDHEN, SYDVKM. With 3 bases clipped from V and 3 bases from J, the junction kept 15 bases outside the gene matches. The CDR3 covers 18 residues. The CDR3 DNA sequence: TGTGCCAGCAGTTTCGGGGTTCGCAGGGGGCGTAAGGACTATGGCTACACCTTC. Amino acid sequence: CASSFGVRRGRKDYGYTF.

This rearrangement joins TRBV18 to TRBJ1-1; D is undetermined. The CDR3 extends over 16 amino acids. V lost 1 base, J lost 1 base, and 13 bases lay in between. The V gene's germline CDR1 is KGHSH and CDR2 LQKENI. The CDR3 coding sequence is TGTGCCAGCTCACCACTGGAGGATGCGGGGAACACTGAAGCTTTCTTT. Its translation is CASSPLEDAGNTEAFF.

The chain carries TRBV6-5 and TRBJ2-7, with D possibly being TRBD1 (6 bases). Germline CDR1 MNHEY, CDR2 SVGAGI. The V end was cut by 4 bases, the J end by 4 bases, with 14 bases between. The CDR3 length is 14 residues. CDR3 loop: CASSSQGVWYEQYF. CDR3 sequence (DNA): TGTGCCAGCAGTTCACAGGGTGTTTGGTACGAGCAGTACTTC.

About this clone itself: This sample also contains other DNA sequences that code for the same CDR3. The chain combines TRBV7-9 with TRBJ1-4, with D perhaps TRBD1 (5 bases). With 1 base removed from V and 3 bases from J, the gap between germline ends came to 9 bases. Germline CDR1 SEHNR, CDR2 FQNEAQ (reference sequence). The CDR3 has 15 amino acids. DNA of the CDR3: TGTGCCAGCAGCTTAGGAGGGGCCCCTAATGAAAAACTGTTTTTT. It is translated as CASSLGGAPNEKLFF.

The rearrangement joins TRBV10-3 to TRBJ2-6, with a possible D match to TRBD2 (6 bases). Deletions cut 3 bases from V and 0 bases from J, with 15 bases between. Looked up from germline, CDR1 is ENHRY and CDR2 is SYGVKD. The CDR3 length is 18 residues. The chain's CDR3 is CAISDGGHLDSGANVLTF. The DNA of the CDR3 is TGTGCCATCAGTGACGGGGGTCACTTAGACTCTGGGGCCAACGTCCTGACTTTC.

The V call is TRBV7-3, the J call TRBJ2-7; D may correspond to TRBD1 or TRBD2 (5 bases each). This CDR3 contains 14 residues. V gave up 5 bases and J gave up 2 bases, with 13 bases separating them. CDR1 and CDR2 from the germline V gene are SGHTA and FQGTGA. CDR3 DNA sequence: TGTGCCAGCAGCGGAACCGGGGCCCCCTACGAGCAGTACTTC. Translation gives CASSGTGAPYEQYF.

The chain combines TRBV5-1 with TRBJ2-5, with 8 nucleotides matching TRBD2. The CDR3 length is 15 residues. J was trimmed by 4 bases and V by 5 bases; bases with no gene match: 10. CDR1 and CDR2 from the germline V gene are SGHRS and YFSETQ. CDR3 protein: CASRSASGSGETQYF. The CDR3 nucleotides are TGCGCCAGCAGGTCCGCGAGCGGGAGCGGAGAGACCCAGTACTTC.

The CDR3, as DNA: TGCGCCAGCAGCCCTGATAGCGGTGCCTACGAGCAGTACTTC. Translating it yields CASSPDSGAYEQYF. The chain joins TRBV5-1 to TRBJ2-7; the D gene is possibly TRBD2 (6 bases). The V gene's germline CDR1 is SGHRS and CDR2 YFSETQ. The CDR3 covers 14 residues. V lost 4 bases and J 2 bases, leaving 13 bases between the germline ends. The full variable domain, its missing parts supplied by reference TRBV5-1 and TRBJ2-7, is KAGVTQTPRYLIKTRGQQVTLSCSPISGHRSVSWYQQTPGQGLQFLFEYFSETQRNKGNFPGRFSGRQFSNSRSEMNVSTLELGDSALYLCASSPDSGAYEQYFGPGTRLTVT.